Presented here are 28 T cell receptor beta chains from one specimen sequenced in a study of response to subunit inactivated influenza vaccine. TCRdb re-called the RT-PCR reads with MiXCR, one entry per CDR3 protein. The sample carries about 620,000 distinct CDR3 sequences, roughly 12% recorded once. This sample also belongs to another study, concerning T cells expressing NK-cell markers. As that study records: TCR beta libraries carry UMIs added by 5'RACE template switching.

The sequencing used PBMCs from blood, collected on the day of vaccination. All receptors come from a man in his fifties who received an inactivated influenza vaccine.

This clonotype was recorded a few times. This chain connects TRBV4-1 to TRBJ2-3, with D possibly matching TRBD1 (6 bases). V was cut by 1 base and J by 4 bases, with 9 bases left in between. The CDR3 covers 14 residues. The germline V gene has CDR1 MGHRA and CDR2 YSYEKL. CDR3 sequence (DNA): TGCGCCAGCAGCCAAGGATCAGGGGCAGATACGCAGTATTTT. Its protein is CASSQGSGADTQYF.

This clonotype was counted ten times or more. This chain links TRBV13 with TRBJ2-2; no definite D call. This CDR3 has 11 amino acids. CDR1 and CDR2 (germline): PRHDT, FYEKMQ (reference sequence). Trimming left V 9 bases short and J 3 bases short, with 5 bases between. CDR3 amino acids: CASRDTGELFF. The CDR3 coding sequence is TGTGCCAGTAGGGACACCGGGGAGCTGTTTTTT.

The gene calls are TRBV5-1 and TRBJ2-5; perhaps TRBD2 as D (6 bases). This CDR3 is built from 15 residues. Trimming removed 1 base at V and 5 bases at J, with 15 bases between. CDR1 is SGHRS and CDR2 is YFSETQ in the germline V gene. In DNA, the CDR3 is TGCGCCAGCAGCTTGCAGGAGGGCCTTCTGGAGACCCAGTACTTC. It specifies CASSLQEGLLETQYF.

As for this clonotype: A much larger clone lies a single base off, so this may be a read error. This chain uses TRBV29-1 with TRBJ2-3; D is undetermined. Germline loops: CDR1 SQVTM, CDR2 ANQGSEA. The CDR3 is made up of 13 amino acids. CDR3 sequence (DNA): TGCAGCACCCTAGGACGGAGCACAGATACGCAGGATTTT. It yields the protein CSTLGRSTDTQDF.

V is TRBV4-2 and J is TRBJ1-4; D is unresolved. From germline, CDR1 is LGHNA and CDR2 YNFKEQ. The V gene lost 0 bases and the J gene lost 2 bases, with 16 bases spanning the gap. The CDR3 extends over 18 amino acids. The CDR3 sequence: CASSQDRLASGTNEKLFF. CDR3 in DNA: TGTGCCAGCAGCCAAGATCGGTTGGCCAGCGGCACTAATGAAAAACTGTTTTTT.

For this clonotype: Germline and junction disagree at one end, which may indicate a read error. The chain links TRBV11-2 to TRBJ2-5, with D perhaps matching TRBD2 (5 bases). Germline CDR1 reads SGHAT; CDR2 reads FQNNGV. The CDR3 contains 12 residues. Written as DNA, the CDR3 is TGTGCCAGCAGCTTTGTCGGGGAGACCCGGTACTTC. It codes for CASSFVGETRYF.

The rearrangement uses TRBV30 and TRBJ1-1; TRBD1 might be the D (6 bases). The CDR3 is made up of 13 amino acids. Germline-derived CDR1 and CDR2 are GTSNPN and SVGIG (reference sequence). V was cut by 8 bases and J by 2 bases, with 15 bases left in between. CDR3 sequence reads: CARAEGVNTEAFF. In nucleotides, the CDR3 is TGTGCCCGCGCCGAGGGGGTTAACACTGAAGCTTTCTTT.

The CDR3 DNA reads as TGTGCCAGCAGCCCAAGACTAGCACAGCAGTACTTC. Its protein is CASSPRLAQQYF. This chain connects TRBV6-2 or TRBV6-3 to TRBJ2-7; 7 positions agree with TRBD2. V shed 6 bases and J 8 bases; nucleotides not matched to a gene: 7. Germline V gene lookup returns CDR1 MNHEY and CDR2 SVGEGT. The length of the CDR3 is 12 residues.

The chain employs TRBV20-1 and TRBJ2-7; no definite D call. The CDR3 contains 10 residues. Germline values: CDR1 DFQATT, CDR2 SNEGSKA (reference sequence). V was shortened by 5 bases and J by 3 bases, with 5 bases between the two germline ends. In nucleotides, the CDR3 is TGCAGTGCTCGGCGCTACGAGCAGTACTTC. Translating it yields CSARRYEQYF.

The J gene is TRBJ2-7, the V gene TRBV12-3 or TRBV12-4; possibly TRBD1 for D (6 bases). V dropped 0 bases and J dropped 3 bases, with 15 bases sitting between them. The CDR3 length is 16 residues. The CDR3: CASSLAVGRGGYEQYF. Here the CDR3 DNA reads TGTGCCAGCAGTTTAGCGGTTGGCAGGGGTGGCTACGAGCAGTACTTC.

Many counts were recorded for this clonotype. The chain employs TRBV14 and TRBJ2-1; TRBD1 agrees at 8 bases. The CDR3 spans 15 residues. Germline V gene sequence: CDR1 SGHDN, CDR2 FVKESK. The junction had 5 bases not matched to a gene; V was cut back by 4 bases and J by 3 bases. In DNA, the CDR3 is TGTGCCAGCAGCCGACGGACAGGGCGCTACAATGAGCAGTTCTTC. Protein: CASSRRTGRYNEQFF.

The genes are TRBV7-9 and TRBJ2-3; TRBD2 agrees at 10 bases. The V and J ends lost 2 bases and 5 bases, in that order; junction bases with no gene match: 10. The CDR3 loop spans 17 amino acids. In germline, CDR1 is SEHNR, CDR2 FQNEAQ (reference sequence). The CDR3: CASSLISLAGAGDTQYF. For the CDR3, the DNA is TGTGCCAGCAGCTTAATCAGTCTAGCGGGGGCTGGAGATACGCAGTATTTT.

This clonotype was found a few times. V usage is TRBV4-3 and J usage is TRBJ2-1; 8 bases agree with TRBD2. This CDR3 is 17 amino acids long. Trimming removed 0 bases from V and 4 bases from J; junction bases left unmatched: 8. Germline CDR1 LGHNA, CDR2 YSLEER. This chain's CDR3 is CASSQDSSGGGYNEQFF. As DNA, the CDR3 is TGCGCCAGCAGCCAAGATTCCTCGGGGGGGGGTTACAATGAGCAGTTCTTC.

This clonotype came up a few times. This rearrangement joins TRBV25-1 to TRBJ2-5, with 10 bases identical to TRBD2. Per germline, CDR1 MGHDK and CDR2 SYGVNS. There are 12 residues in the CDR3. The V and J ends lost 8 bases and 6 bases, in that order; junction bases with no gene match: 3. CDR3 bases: TGTGCCAGCCAGGGACTAGCGCAGACCCAGTACTTC. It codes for CASQGLAQTQYF.

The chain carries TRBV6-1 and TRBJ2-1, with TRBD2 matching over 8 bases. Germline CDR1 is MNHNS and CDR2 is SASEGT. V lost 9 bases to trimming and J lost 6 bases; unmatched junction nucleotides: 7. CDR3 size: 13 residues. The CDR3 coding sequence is TGTGCCAGTAACCGCGGGGGGCTCAATGAGCAGTTCTTC. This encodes CASNRGGLNEQFF.

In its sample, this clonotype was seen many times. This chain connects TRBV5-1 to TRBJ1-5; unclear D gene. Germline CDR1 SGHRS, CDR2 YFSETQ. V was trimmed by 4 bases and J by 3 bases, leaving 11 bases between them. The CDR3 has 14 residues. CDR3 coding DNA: TGCGCCAGCAGCCTGTCGGATTTCAATCAGCCCCAGCATTTT. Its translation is CASSLSDFNQPQHF.

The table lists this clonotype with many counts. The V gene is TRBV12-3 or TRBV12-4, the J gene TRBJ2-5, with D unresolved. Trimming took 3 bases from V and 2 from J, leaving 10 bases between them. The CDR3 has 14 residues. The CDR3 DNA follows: TGTGCCAGCAGTTTTGAGTGGTCACAAGAGACCCAGTACTTC. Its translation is CASSFEWSQETQYF.

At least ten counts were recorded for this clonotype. The CDR3 loop is CASSQGTGVQGEQFF. The CDR3 nucleotides are TGCGCCAGCAGCCAAGGAACAGGGGTCCAAGGGGAGCAGTTCTTC. V gene TRBV4-3 combines with J gene TRBJ2-1; 7 bases map to TRBD1. Germline V gene lookup returns CDR1 LGHNA and CDR2 YSLEER. V was clipped by 1 base and J by 10 bases; unmatched bases: 10. CDR3 size: 15 residues.

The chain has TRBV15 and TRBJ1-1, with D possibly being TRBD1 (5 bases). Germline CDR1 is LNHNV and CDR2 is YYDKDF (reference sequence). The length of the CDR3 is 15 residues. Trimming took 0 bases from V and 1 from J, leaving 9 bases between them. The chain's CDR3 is CATSRDRTGNTEAFF. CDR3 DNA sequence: TGTGCCACCAGCAGAGATCGAACAGGGAACACTGAAGCTTTCTTT.

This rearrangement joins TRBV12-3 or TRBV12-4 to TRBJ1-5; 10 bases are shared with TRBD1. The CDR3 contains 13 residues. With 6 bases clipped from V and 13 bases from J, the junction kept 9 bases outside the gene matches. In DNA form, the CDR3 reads TGTGCCAGCAGCGGTAGTCCGGGACAGGGGCAGCATTTT. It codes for CASSGSPGQGQHF.

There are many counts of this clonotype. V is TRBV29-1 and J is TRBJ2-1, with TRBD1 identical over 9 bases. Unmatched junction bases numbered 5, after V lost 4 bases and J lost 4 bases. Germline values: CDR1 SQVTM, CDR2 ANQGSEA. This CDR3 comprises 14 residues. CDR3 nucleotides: TGCAGCGTTGGGACAGGGGAGGTATACAATGAGCAGTTCTTC. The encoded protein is CSVGTGEVYNEQFF.

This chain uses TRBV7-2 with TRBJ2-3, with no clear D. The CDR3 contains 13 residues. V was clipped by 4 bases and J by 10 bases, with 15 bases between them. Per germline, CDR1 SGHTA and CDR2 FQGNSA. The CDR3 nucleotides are TGTGCCAGCAGCTCGCCCCAGGAGTCGGCGCAGTATTTT. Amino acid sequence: CASSSPQESAQYF.

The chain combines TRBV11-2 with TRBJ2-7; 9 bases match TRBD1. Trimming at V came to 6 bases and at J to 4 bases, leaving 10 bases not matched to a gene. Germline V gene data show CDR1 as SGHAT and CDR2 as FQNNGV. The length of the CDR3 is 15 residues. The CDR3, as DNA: TGTGCCAGCAGAAAATCCGGGACAGGGAGGTACGAGCAGTACTTC. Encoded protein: CASRKSGTGRYEQYF.

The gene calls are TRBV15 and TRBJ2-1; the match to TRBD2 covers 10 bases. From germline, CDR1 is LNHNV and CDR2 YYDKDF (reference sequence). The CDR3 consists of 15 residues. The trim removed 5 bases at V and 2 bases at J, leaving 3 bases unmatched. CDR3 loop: CATSGLAAPYNEQFF. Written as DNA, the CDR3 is TGTGCCACCAGCGGACTAGCGGCTCCCTACAATGAGCAGTTCTTC.

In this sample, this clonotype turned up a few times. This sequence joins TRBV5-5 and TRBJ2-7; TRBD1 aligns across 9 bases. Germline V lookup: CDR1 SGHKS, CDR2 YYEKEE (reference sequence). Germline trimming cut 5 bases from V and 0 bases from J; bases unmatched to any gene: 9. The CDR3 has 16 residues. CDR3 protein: CASRITGTGLSYEQYF. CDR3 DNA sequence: TGTGCCAGCAGAATTACCGGGACAGGGCTCTCCTACGAGCAGTACTTC.

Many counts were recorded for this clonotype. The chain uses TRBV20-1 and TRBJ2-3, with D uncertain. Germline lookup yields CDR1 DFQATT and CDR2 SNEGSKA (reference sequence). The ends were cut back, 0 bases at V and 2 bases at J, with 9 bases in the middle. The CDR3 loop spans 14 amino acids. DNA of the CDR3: TGCAGTGCTAGAGATGCTGTTAACACAGATACGCAGTATTTT. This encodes CSARDAVNTDTQYF.

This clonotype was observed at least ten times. This CDR3 reads CASSLKAELYNEQFF. DNA for the CDR3: TGTGCCAGCAGCCTAAAAGCGGAGCTTTACAATGAGCAGTTCTTC. The V gene is TRBV9, the J gene TRBJ2-1, with D possibly being TRBD2 (5 bases). The germline CDR1 and CDR2 sequences are SGDLS and YYNGEE. V was clipped by 4 bases and J by 4 bases, with 15 bases between them. CDR3 size: 15 residues.

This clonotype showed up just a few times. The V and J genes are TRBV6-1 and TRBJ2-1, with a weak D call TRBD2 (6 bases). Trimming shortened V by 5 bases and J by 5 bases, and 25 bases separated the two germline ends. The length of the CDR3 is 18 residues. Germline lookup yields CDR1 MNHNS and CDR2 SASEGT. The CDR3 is CASSLLRVMSGFNNEQFF. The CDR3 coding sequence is TGTGCCAGCAGTCTCCTTCGGGTGATGAGCGGGTTCAACAATGAGCAGTTCTTC.